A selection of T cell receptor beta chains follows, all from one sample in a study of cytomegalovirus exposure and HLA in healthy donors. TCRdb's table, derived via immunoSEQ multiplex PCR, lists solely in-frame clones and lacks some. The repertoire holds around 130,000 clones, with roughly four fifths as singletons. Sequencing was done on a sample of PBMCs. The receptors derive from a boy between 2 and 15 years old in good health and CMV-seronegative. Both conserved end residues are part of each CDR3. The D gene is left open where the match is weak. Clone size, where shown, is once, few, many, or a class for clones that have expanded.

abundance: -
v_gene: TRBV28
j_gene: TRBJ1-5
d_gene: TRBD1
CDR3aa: CASSFVTGQGRNQPQHF
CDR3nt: TGTGCCAGCAGTTTCGTAACCGGACAGGGACGCAATCAGCCCCAGCATTTT

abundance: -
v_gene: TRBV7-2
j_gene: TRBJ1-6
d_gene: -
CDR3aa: CASTLQGFVGSPLHF
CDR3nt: TGTGCCAGCACTCTTCAGGGTTTTGTTGGGTCACCCCTCCACTTT

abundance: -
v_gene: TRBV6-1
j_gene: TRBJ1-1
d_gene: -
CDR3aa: CASTNLNTEAFF
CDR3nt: TGTGCCAGCACCAACTTGAACACTGAAGCTTTCTTT

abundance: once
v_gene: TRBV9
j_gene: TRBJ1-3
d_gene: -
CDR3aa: CASSSRSDNSGNTIYF
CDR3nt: TGTGCCAGCAGCTCCCGATCAGATAACTCTGGAAACACCATATATTTT

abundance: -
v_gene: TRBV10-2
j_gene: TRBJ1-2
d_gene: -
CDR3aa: CASSESGGRVYGYTF
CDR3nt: TGCGCCAGCAGTGAGTCGGGAGGCAGGGTCTATGGCTACACCTTC

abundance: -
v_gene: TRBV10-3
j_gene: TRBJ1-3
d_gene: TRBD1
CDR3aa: CAISPGGAGGNTIYF
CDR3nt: TGTGCCATCAGTCCAGGGGGCGCGGGTGGAAACACCATATATTTT

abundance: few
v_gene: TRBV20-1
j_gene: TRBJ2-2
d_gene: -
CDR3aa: CSAPLAGELFF
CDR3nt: TGCAGTGCCCCCCTCGCCGGGGAGCTGTTTTTT

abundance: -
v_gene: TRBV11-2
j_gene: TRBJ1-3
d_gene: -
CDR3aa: CASSSTQGRSGNTIYF
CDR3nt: TGTGCCAGCAGCTCCACACAGGGTAGATCTGGAAACACCATATATTTT

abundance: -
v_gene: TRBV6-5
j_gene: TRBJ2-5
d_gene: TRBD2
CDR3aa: CASSYTWRGTQETQYF
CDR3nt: TGTGCCAGCAGTTATACCTGGCGGGGGACCCAAGAGACCCAGTACTTC

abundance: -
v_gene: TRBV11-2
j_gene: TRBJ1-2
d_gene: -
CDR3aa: CASSFVSATVHYGYTF
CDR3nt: TGTGCCAGCAGCTTTGTCTCCGCGACAGTGCACTATGGCTACACCTTC

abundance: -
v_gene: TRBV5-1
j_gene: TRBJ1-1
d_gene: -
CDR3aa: CASSLVMNTEAFF
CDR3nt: TGCGCCAGCAGCTTGGTTATGAACACTGAAGCTTTCTTT

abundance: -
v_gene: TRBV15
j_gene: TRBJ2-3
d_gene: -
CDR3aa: CATSRAGQSTDTQYF
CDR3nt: TGTGCCACCAGCAGAGCTGGACAGAGCACAGATACGCAGTATTTT

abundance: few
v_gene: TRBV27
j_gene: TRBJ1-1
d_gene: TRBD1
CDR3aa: CASSPSLPGTGGPNTEAFF
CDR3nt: TGTGCCAGCAGTCCCTCGCTACCCGGGACAGGGGGCCCGAACACTGAAGCTTTCTTT

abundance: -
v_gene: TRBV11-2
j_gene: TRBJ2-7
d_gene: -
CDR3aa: CASSRSGYEQYF
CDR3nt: TGTGCCAGCAGCAGGAGCGGGTACGAGCAGTACTTC

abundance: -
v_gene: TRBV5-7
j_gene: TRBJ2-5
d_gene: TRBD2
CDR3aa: CASSLGLAGCKETQYF
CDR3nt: TGTGCCAGCAGCTTGGGACTAGCGGGCTGCAAAGAGACCCAGTACTTC

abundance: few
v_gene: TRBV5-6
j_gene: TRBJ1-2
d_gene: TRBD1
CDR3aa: CASSSDRGSFHYGYTF
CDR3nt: TGTGCCAGCAGCTCGGACAGGGGTTCATTTCACTATGGCTACACCTTC

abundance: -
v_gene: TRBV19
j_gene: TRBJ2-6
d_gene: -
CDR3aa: CASSSSGANVLTF
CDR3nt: TGTGCCAGTAGTTCATCTGGGGCCAACGTCCTGACTTTC

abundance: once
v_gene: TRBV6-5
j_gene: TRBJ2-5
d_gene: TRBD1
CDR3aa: CATQGDSTQYF
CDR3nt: TGTGCCACCCAGGGGGATTCGACCCAGTACTTC

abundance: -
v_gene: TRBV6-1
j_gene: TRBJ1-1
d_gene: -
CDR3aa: CASSEGENTEAFF
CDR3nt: TGTGCCAGCAGTGAAGGAGAGAACACTGAAGCTTTCTTT

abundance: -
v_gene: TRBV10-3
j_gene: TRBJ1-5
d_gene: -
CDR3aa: CAISDRGSNQPQHF
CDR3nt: TGTGCCATCAGTGATAGGGGCTCCAATCAGCCCCAGCATTTT

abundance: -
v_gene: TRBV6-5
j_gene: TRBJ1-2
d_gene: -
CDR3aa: CASSYDRVNYGYTF
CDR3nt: TGTGCCAGCAGTTACGACCGGGTCAACTATGGCTACACCTTC

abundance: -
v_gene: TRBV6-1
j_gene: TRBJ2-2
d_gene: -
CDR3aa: CASPGRANTGELFF
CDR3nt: TGTGCCAGCCCTGGGAGAGCGAACACCGGGGAGCTGTTTTTT

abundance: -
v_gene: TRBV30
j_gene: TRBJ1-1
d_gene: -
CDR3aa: CAWSGPGGGQTNTEAFF
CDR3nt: TGTGCCTGGAGTGGACCCGGGGGGGGGCAGACGAACACTGAAGCTTTCTTT

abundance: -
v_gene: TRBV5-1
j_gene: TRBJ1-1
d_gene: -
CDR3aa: CASSLAAGRGGNTEAFF
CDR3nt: TGCGCCAGCAGCTTGGCCGCAGGGAGAGGGGGGAACACTGAAGCTTTCTTT

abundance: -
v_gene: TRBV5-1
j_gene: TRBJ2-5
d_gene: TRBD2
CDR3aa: CASSQAGSEETQYF
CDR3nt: TGCGCCAGCAGTCAAGCGGGGTCGGAGGAGACCCAGTACTTC

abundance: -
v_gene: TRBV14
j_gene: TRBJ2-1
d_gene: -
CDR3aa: CASSQEILRNEQFF
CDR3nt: TGTGCCAGCAGCCAAGAAATTTTGCGGAATGAGCAGTTCTTC

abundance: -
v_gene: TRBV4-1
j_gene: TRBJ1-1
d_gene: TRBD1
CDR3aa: CASSRSRDRGSGTEAFF
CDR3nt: TGCGCCAGCAGCCGGTCCCGGGACAGGGGGTCGGGCACTGAAGCTTTCTTT